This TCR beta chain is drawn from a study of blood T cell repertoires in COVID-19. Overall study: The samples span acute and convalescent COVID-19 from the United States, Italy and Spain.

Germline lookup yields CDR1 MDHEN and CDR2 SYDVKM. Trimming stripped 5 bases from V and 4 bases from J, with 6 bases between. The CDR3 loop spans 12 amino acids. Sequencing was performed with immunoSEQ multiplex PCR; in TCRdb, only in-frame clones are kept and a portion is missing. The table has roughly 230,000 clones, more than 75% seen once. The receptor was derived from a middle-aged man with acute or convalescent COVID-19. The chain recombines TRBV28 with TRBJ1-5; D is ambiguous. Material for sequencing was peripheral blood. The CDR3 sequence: CASSRSNQPQHF. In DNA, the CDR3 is TGTGCCAGCAGTCGCAGTAATCAGCCCCAGCATTTT.